This entry describes one T cell receptor (beta chain). This record belongs to a study of shared clonotypes between healthy human individuals. CDR3 length: 13 residues. Trimming shortened V by 4 bases and J by 5 bases, and 9 bases separated the two germline ends. Per germline, CDR1 MNHNY and CDR2 SVGAGI (reference sequence). Clones were read by immunoSEQ multiplex PCR, and TCRdb kept only the in-frame ones, dropping some. Altogether about 980,000 clones are present, 70% to 85% being singletons, with the ten largest covering about 1.5%. This receptor was taken from a man in his late teens or twenties in good health. This rearrangement joins TRBV6-6 to TRBJ2-1; D may be TRBD2 (6 bases). The sequenced sample consisted of memory CD4+ T cells sorted from blood. Documented subset: CD45RA-negative fraction. The CDR3 DNA reads TGTGCCAGCAGTTCACGGGAGCACAATGAGCAGTTCTTC. The encoded protein is CASSSREHNEQFF.